One sample yielded the 23 T cell receptor beta chains listed below, sequenced in a study of blood T cells in healthy people across ages. For the second PCR, which ran for about 7 to 11 cycles, a sample-barcoded 5' primer and a J-beta primer mix were used. TCRdb called the 5' RACE reads again in MiXCR, with one record for every CDR3 protein. The table shows fewer than 2 million distinct CDR3 sequences, with about 39% occurring only once. Sequencing was done on a sample of blood. All receptors derive from a human donor in good health.

The rearrangement links TRBV28 to TRBJ1-6; D perhaps matches TRBD1 (6 bases). This CDR3 is built from 12 residues. V lost 11 bases and J lost 7, with 12 bases in between. Germline assignment: CDR1 MDHEN and CDR2 SYDVKM. Written as DNA, the CDR3 is TGTGCCTACAGGGCTCAGAATTCACCCCTCCACTTT. It encodes CAYRAQNSPLHF.

This rearrangement joins TRBV29-1 to TRBJ2-1; 7 nucleotides align to TRBD1. The J call is uncertain, as TRBJ2-7 better fits the DNA end. Germline values: CDR1 SQVTM, CDR2 ANQGSEA. The CDR3 is 15 amino acids. The CDR3 loop reads CSVADRSGSYNEQYF. CDR3 sequence (DNA): TGCAGCGTCGCGGACAGGTCGGGCTCCTACAATGAGCAGTACTTC.

This clonotype has a handful of counts. V and J are TRBV3-1 and TRBJ2-7; TRBD1 aligns across 7 bases. The CDR3 is 15 residues long. From germline, CDR1 is LGHDT and CDR2 YNNKEL (reference sequence). J was trimmed by 4 bases and V by 2 bases; bases with no gene match: 8. The CDR3 DNA is TGTGCCAGCAGCCAATATGCCAGGGGGTGGTACGAGCAGTACTTC. Translated, it gives CASSQYARGWYEQYF.

This clonotype was detected ten times or more. CDR3 coding DNA: TGTGCCAGCAGCTCCGGGACACCGTGGATCCGGCACTCTGGGGCCAACGTCCTGACTTTC. Amino acids: CASSSGTPWIRHSGANVLTF. The chain carries TRBV6-2 or TRBV6-3 and TRBJ2-6; possible D gene TRBD1, 6 bases. Germline-derived CDR1 and CDR2 are MNHEY and SVGEGT. The V end was cut by 6 bases, the J end by 0 bases, with 24 bases between. The CDR3 loop spans 20 amino acids.

The chain couples TRBV20-1 to TRBJ1-2; 7 bases agree with TRBD1. J was trimmed by 7 bases and V by 1 base; bases with no gene match: 15. The CDR3 spans 16 residues. The germline CDR1 and CDR2 sequences are DFQATT and SNEGSKA (reference sequence). CDR3 in DNA: TGCAGTGCTAGAGTTGGGAGGGGGCAATTTATCGGTGGCTACACCTTC. Translated: CSARVGRGQFIGGYTF.

The chain uses TRBV29-1 and TRBJ1-4; D call uncertain. Germline-derived CDR1 and CDR2 are SQVTM and ANQGSEA. V lost 3 bases, J lost 3 bases, and 2 bases lay in between. This CDR3 has 11 residues. DNA for the CDR3: TGCAGCGTTGATGCTAATGAAAAACTGTTTTTT. This codes for CSVDANEKLFF.

This clonotype was detected only a few times. CDR3 sequence reads: CASSPRTGDTGELFF. The CDR3 nucleotides read TGTGCCAGCAGCCCGCGGACAGGGGACACCGGGGAGCTGTTTTTT. The chain carries TRBV4-2 and TRBJ2-2, with 9 bases fitting TRBD1. The ends lost 4 bases at V and 3 bases at J; junction bases unmatched: 3. This CDR3 has 15 amino acids. In germline, CDR1 is LGHNA, CDR2 YNFKEQ.

V is TRBV7-9 and J is TRBJ2-2, with 7 positions matching TRBD1. The CDR3 runs 15 residues. The germline V gene has CDR1 SEHNR and CDR2 FQNEAQ (reference sequence). V lost 7 bases to trimming and J lost 4 bases; unmatched junction nucleotides: 9. The CDR3 is CASTKQGFATGELFF. The CDR3, as DNA: TGTGCCAGCACAAAACAGGGGTTTGCCACCGGGGAGCTGTTTTTT.

The chain employs TRBV11-3 and TRBJ2-1; D assignment may be TRBD1 or TRBD2 (5 bases each). This CDR3 is 14 amino acids long. Per germline, CDR1 SGHNT and CDR2 YENEEA. Trimming removed 2 bases from V and 5 bases from J, with 10 bases in between. CDR3 DNA: TGTGCCAGCAGCTTACACGGGGCTAACAATGAGCAGTTCTTC. Translation: CASSLHGANNEQFF.

As concerns this clonotype: The junction and the germline gene differ at one end; a read error may be behind it. The chain combines TRBV7-8 with TRBJ1-6; D might be TRBD1 (5 bases). CDR1 SGHVS and CDR2 FQNEAQ come from the germline V gene. The CDR3 totals 17 residues. CDR3 nucleotides: TGTGCCGGCAGCTTAGAAGCCCTTTGGCTAGGGGATTCACCCCTCCACTTT. This gives the protein CAGSLEALWLGDSPLHF. Based on the CDR3 plus reference TRBV7-8 and TRBJ1-6, the full variable domain is GAGVSQSPRYKVAKRGQDVALRCDPISGHVSLFWYQQALGQGPEFLTYFQNEAQLDKSGLPSDRFFAERPEGSVSTLKIQRTQQEDSAVYLCAGSLEALWLGDSPLHFGNGTRLTVT.

The chain links TRBV6-2 or TRBV6-3 to TRBJ2-4, with D perhaps matching TRBD2 (6 bases). TRBJ2-7 explains the end of the DNA better; the J call may be wrong. There are 16 residues in the CDR3. The germline gives CDR1 MNHEY, CDR2 SVGEGT. The chain's CDR3 is CASSSFRDLVVYEQYF. Written as DNA, the CDR3 is TGTGCCAGCAGCTCGTTCCGGGACTTAGTAGTCTACGAGCAGTACTTC.

This clonotype was seen repeatedly, ten times or more. The chain recombines TRBV29-1 with TRBJ2-1; 9 nucleotides agree with TRBD1. The CDR3 is 14 amino acids. Trimming cost V 6 bases and J 4 bases; bases outside gene matches: 7. Per the germline V gene, CDR1 is SQVTM and CDR2 is ANQGSEA. The CDR3 spells CSVPPGTGYNEQFF. The CDR3, as DNA: TGCAGCGTACCCCCCGGGACAGGGTACAATGAGCAGTTCTTC.

A word on this clonotype: One end of the junction fails to match germline, which may point to a read error. The genes are TRBV12-3 or TRBV12-4 and TRBJ1-5, with a tentative D call TRBD1 (6 bases). CDR3 length: 14 residues. For the CDR3, the DNA is TGTGCCAGCAGCTCAGACAGGCGCAATCAGCCCCGGCATTTT. It is translated as CASSSDRRNQPRHF.

The chain is built from TRBV14 and TRBJ2-5; TRBD2 is a possible D gene (5 bases). CDR1 is SGHDN and CDR2 is FVKESK in the germline V gene. The CDR3 loop spans 15 amino acids. V was cut by 4 bases and J by 1 base, with 13 bases left in between. This CDR3 is CASSPRPGFQETQYF. CDR3 coding DNA: TGTGCCAGCAGCCCGCGGCCGGGGTTCCAAGAGACCCAGTACTTC.

This clonotype turned up a few times. The chain uses TRBV5-6 and TRBJ2-3, with 7 bases matching TRBD1. Germline CDR1 reads SGHDT; CDR2 reads YYEEEE. The CDR3 sequence is 15 residues long. The J segment lost 4 bases and the V segment lost 4 bases, leaving 9 bases of the junction unmatched. CDR3 nucleotides: TGTGCCAGCAGCACCCCCGGGACAGACCCAGATACGCAGTATTTT. This sequence encodes CASSTPGTDPDTQYF.

This clonotype appeared a few times. This rearrangement joins TRBV4-1 to TRBJ1-5; 8 nucleotides match TRBD1. V trimming: 3 bases; J trimming: 5 bases; junction bases outside the gene matches: 6. The CDR3 loop spans 15 amino acids. Germline V CDR1 and CDR2: MGHRA, YSYEKL. As DNA, the CDR3 is TGCGCCAGCAGCCATCTTGCAGGGGGCGATCAGCCCCAGCATTTT. Amino acid sequence: CASSHLAGGDQPQHF.

This clonotype appeared a single time. The genes are TRBV9 and TRBJ2-5; D might be TRBD2 (5 bases). TRBJ2-7 matches the DNA end more closely, so the J call is doubtful. The CDR3 consists of 14 residues. The V gene's germline CDR1 is SGDLS and CDR2 YYNGEE. The CDR3 sequence is CASSVGVNTYEQYF. As DNA, the CDR3 is TGTGCCAGCAGCGTCGGGGTAAACACCTACGAGCAGTACTTC.

There are a few counts of this clonotype. This sequence joins TRBV20-1 and TRBJ2-4, with 8 nucleotides matching TRBD2. The ends lost 3 bases at V and 0 bases at J; junction bases unmatched: 7. This CDR3 contains 16 residues. Germline lookup yields CDR1 DFQATT and CDR2 SNEGSKA (reference sequence). The CDR3 here is CSARPGLELAKNIQYF. The CDR3 DNA sequence: TGCAGTGCTAGGCCGGGACTAGAGTTAGCCAAAAACATTCAGTACTTC.

V gene TRBV7-2 combines with J gene TRBJ2-7; 9 bases are a match to TRBD2. This CDR3 contains 16 residues. J gave up 3 bases and V 2 bases, and 8 bases lay outside the gene matches. Germline CDR1 SGHTA, CDR2 FQGNSA. The CDR3 sequence is CASSLISAGGVYEQYF. The CDR3 nucleotides are TGTGCCAGCAGCTTAATATCAGCGGGGGGCGTCTACGAGCAGTACTTC.

This rearrangement joins TRBV7-2 to TRBJ2-7; a weak D match, TRBD1 (6 bases). This CDR3 contains 15 residues. CDR1 is SGHTA and CDR2 is FQGNSA in the germline V gene. Trimming shortened V by 5 bases and J by 0 bases, and 14 bases separated the two germline ends. In nucleotides, the CDR3 is TGTGCCAGCAGCCGACAGGCGACGGTCTCCTACGAGCAGTACTTC. It specifies CASSRQATVSYEQYF.

This clonotype appeared a few times. This chain uses TRBV29-1 with TRBJ1-2, with D hard to call. V lost 0 bases to trimming and J lost 4 bases, with 6 bases between them. The CDR3 consists of 12 residues. CDR1 is SQVTM and CDR2 is ANQGSEA in the germline V gene. The CDR3 DNA sequence: TGCAGCGTTGAAGAGTGGGCCTATGGCTACACCTTC. It codes for CSVEEWAYGYTF.

This sequence joins TRBV6-5 and TRBJ1-1; 7 bases fit TRBD1. The CDR3 extends over 14 amino acids. After removal of 4 bases from V and 5 bases from J, the junction contained 7 bases not matched to a gene. The germline gives CDR1 MNHEY, CDR2 SVGAGI. The chain's CDR3 is CASSFRQGKTEAFF. The CDR3 DNA sequence: TGTGCCAGCAGTTTCCGACAGGGCAAGACTGAAGCTTTCTTT.

The chain uses TRBV5-4 and TRBJ1-2, with D possibly TRBD1 on 5 matching bases. The V gene's germline CDR1 is SGHNT and CDR2 YYREEE (reference sequence). V was clipped by 9 bases and J by 7 bases, with 16 bases between them. The CDR3 contains 12 residues. CDR3 nucleotides: TGTGCCACCAGGGAGGACTCGAGTGGCTACACCTTC. Its protein is CATREDSSGYTF.